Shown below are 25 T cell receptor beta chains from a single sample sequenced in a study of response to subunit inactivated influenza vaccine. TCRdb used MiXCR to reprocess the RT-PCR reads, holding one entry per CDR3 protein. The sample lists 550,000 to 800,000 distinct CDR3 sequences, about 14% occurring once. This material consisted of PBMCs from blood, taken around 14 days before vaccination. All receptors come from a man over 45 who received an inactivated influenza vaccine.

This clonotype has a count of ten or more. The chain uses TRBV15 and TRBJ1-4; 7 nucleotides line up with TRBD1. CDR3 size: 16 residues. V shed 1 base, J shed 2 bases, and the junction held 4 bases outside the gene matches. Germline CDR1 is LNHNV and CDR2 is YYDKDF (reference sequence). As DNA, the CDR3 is TGTGCCACCAGCAGAGGGGACAGACCTACTAATGAAAAACTGTTTTTT. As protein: CATSRGDRPTNEKLFF.

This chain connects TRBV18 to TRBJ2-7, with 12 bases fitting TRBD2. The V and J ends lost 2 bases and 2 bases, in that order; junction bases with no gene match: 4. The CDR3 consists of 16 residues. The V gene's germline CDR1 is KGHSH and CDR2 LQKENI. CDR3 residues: CASSPVLAGGTYEQYF. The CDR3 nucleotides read TGTGCCAGCTCACCAGTGCTAGCGGGAGGGACCTACGAGCAGTACTTC.

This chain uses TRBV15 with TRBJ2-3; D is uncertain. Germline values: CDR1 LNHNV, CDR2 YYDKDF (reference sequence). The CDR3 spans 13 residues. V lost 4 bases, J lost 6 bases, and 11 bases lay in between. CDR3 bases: TGTGCCACCAGCAAAGGACCACAGGATACGCAGTATTTT. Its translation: CATSKGPQDTQYF.

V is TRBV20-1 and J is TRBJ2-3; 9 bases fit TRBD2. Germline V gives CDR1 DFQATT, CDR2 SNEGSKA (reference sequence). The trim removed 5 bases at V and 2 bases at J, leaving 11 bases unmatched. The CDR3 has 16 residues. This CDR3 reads CSAPSLAGDLTDTQYF. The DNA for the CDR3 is TGCAGTGCTCCCTCTTTAGCGGGAGATCTCACAGATACGCAGTATTTT.

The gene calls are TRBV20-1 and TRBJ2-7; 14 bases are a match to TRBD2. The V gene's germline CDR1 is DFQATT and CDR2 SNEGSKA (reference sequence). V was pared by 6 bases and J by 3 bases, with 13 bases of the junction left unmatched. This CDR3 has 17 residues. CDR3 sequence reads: CSATLLSGTSGSYEQYF. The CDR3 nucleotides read TGCAGTGCCACACTTCTTTCCGGGACTAGCGGGAGCTACGAGCAGTACTTC.

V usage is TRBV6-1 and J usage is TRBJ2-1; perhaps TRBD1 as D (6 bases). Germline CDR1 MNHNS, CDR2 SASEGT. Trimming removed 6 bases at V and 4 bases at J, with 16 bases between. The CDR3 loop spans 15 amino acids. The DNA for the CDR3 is TGTGCCAGCAGACGAACCACAGGGCGATACAATGAGCAGTTCTTC. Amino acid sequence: CASRRTTGRYNEQFF.

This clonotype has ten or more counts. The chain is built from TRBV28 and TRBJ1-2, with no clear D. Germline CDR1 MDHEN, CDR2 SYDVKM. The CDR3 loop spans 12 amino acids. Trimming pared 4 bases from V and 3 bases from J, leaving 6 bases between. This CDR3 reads CASSSGYYGYTF. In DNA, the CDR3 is TGTGCCAGCAGTTCGGGATACTATGGCTACACCTTC.

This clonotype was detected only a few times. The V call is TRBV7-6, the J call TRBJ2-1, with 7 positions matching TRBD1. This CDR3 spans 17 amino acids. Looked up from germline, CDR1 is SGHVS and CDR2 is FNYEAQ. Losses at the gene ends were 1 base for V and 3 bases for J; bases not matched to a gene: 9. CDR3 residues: CASSLGSGAGGYNEQFF. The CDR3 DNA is TGTGCCAGCAGCTTAGGATCAGGGGCAGGGGGCTACAATGAGCAGTTCTTC.

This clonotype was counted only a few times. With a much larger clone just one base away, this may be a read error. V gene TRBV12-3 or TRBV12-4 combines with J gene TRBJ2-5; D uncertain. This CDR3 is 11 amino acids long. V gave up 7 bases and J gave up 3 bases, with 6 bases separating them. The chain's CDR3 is CASTLKETQYF. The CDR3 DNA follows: TGTGCCAGCACCCTAAAAGAGACCCAGTACTTC.

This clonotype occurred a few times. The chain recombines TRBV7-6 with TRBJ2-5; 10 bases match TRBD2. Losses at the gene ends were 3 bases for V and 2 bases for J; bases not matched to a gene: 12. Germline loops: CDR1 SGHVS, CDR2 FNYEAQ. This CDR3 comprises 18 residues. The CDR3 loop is CASSFLRPSGGLQETQYF. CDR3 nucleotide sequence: TGTGCCAGCAGCTTTCTCAGGCCTAGCGGGGGACTTCAAGAGACCCAGTACTTC.

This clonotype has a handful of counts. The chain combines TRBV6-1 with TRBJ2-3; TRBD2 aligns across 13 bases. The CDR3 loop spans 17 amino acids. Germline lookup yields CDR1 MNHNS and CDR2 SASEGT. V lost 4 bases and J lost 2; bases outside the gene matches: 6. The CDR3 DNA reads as TGTGCCAGCAGTGCCCTAGGACTAGCGGGAGACACAGATACGCAGTATTTT. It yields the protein CASSALGLAGDTDTQYF.

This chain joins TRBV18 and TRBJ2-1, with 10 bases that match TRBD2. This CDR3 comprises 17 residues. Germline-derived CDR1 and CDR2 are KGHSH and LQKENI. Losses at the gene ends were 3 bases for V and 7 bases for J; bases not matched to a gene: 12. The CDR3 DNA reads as TGTGCCAGCTCACCCGCCGGGACTAGCGTGGGCCAAAATGAGCAGTTCTTC. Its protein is CASSPAGTSVGQNEQFF.

The CDR3 region is CASSYRRGRPNEKLFF. CDR3 sequence (DNA): TGTGCCAGCAGTTACCGTCGGGGGAGACCTAATGAAAAACTGTTTTTT. The genes are TRBV6-2 or TRBV6-3 and TRBJ1-4; D may be TRBD1 (5 bases). With 2 bases removed from V and 3 bases from J, the gap between germline ends came to 13 bases. The CDR3 is 16 residues long. Germline assignment: CDR1 MNHEY and CDR2 SVGEGT.

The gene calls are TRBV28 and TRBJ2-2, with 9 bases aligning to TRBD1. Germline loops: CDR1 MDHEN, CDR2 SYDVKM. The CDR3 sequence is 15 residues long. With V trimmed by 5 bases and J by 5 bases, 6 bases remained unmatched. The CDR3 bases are TGTGCCAGCAGTGGACAGGGGCAAGGGACCGGGGAGCTGTTTTTT. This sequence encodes CASSGQGQGTGELFF.

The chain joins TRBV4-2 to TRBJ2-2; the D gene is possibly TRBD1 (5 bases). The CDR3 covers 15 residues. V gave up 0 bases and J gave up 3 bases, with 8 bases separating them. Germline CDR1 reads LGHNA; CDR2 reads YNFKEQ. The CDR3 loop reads CASSQDRVDTGELFF. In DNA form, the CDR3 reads TGTGCCAGCAGCCAAGACAGGGTGGACACCGGGGAGCTGTTTTTT.

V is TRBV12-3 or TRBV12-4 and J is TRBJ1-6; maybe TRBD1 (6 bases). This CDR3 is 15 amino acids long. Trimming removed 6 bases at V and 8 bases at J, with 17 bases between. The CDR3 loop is CASSQGRITYSPLHF. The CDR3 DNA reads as TGTGCCAGCAGCCAGGGGAGGATTACTTATTCACCCCTCCACTTT.

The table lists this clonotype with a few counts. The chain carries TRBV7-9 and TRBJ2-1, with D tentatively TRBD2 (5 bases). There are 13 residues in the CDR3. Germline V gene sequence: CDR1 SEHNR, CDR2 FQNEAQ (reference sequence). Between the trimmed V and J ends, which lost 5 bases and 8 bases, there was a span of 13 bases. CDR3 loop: CASSTSSIYEQFF. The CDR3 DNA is TGTGCCAGCAGCACCTCTAGCATCTATGAGCAGTTCTTC.

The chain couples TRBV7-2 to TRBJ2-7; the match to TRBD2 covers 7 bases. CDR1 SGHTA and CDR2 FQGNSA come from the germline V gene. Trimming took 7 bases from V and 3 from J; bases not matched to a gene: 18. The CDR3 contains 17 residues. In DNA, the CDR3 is TGTGCCAGCAACCGGCCGGGGGGACCCCTTTCCCGCTACGAGCAGTACTTC. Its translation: CASNRPGGPLSRYEQYF.

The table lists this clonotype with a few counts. This chain's CDR3 is CASRSALVATEAFF. The CDR3 region has the DNA TGTGCCAGCAGGAGCGCTTTGGTGGCCACTGAAGCTTTCTTT. The chain employs TRBV12-3 or TRBV12-4 and TRBJ1-1; D is ambiguous. This CDR3 spans 14 amino acids. V shed 6 bases and J shed 4 bases, with 15 bases lying between them.

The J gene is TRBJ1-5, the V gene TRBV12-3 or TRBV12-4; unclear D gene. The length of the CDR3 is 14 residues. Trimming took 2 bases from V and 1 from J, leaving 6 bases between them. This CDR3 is CASSLTQSNQPQHF. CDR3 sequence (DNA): TGTGCCAGCAGTTTAACACAGAGCAATCAGCCCCAGCATTTT.

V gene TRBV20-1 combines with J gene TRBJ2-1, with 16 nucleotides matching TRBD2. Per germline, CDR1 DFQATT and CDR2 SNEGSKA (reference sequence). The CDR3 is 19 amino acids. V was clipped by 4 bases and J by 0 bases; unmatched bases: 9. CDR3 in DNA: TGCAGTGCTATGCCCGGGACTAGCGGGGGGGCTTACTCCTACAATGAGCAGTTCTTC. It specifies CSAMPGTSGGAYSYNEQFF.

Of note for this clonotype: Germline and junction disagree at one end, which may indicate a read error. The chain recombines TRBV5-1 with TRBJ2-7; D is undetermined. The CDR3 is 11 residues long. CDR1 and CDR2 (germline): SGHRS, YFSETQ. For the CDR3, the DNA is TGCGCCAGCAGCCTCCGGCAGCCCGGGTATTTC. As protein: CASSLRQPGYF.

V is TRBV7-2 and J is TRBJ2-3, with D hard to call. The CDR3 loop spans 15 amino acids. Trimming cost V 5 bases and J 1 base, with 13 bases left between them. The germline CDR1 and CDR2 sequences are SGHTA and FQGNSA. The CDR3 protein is CASSPQVSGTDTQYF. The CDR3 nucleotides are TGTGCCAGCAGCCCCCAAGTCTCTGGCACAGATACGCAGTATTTT.

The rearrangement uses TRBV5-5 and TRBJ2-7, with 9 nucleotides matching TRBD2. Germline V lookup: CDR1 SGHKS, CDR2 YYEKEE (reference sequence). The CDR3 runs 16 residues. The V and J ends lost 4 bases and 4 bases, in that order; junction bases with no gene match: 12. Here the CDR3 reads CASSGLGAGGWYEQYF. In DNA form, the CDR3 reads TGTGCCAGCAGCGGTTTGGGAGCGGGAGGTTGGTACGAGCAGTACTTC.

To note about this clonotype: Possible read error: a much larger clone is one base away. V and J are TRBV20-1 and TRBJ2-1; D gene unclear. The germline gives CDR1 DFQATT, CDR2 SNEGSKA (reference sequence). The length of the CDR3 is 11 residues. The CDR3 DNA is TGCATTGGATTCGGTAGTAATGAGCAGTTCTTC. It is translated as CIGFGSNEQFF.